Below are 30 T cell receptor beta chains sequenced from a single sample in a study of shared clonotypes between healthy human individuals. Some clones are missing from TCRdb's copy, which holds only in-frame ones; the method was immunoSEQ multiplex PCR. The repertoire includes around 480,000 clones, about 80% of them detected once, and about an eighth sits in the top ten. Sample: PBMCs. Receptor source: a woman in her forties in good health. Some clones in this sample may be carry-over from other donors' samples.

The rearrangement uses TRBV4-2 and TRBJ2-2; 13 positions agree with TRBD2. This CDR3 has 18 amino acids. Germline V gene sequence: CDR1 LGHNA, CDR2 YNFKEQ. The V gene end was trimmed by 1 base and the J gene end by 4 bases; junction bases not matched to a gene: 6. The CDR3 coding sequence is TGTGCCAGCAGCCAAGGAGGACTAGCGGGAGTTGGCACCGGGGAGCTGTTTTTT. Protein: CASSQGGLAGVGTGELFF.

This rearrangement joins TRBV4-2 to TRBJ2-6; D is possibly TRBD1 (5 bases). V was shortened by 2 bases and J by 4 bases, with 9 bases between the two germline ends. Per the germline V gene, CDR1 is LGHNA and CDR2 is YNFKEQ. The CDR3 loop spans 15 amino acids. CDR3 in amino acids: CASSQLGAGANVLTF. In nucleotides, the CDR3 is TGTGCCAGCAGCCAATTAGGGGCCGGGGCCAACGTCCTGACTTTC.

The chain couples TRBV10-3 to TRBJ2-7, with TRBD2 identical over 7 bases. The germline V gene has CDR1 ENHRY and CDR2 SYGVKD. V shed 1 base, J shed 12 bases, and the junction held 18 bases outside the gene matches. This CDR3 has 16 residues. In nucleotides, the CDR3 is TGTGCCATCAGTGAGTTCTCTCCGCGGGAAGACCGCGGGGGGTACTTC. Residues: CAISEFSPREDRGGYF.

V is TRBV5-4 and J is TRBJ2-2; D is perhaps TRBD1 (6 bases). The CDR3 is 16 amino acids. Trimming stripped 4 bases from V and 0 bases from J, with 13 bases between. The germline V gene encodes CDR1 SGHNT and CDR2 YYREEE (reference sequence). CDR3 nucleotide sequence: TGTGCCAGCAGCCGAACCGGGACAACGAACACCGGGGAGCTGTTTTTT. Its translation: CASSRTGTTNTGELFF.

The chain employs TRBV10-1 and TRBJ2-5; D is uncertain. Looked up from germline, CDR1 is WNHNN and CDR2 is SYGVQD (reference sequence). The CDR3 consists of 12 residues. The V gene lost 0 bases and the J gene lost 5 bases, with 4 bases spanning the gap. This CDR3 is CASSESGETQYF. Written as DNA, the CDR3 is TGCGCCAGCAGTGAGTCGGGGGAGACCCAGTACTTC.

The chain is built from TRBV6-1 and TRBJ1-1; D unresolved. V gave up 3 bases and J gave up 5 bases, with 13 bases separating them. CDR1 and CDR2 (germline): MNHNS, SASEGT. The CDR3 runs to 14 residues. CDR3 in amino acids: CASSEHGDGTEAFF. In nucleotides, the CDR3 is TGTGCCAGCAGTGAGCATGGAGATGGTACTGAAGCTTTCTTT.

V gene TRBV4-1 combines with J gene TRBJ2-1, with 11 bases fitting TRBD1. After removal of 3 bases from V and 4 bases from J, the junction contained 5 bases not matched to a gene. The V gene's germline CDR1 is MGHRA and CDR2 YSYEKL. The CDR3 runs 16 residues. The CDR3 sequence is CASSQLDRGPYNEQFF. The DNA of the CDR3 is TGCGCCAGCAGCCAGTTGGACAGGGGGCCTTACAATGAGCAGTTCTTC.

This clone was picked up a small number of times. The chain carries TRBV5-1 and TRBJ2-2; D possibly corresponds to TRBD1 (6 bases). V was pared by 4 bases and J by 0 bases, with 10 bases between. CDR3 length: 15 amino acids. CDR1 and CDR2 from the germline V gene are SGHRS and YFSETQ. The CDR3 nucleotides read TGCGCCAGCAGCCTGGACAGTCCGAACACCGGGGAGCTGTTTTTT. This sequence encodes CASSLDSPNTGELFF.

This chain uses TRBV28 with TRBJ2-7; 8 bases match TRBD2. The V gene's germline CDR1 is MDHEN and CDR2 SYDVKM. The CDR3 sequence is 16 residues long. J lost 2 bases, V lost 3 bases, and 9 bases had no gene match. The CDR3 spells CASSFTAGDVTYEQYF. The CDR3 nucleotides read TGTGCCAGCAGTTTTACAGCGGGAGATGTGACCTACGAGCAGTACTTC.

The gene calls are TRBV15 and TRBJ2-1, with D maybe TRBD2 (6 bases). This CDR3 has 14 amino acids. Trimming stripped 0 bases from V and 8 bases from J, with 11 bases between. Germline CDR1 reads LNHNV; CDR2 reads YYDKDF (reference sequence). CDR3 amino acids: CATSRDNGGYEQFF. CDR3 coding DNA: TGTGCCACCAGCAGAGATAATGGAGGGTATGAGCAGTTCTTC.

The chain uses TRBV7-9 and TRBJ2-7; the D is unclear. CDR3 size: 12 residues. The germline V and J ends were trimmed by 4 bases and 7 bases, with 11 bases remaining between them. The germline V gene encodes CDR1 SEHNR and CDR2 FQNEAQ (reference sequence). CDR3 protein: CASSSVLWEQYF. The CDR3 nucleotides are TGTGCCAGCAGCTCCGTGCTTTGGGAGCAGTACTTC.

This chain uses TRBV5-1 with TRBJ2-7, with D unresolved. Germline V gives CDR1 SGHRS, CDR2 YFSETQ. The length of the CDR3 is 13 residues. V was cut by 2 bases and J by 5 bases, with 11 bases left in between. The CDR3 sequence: CASSFNFGDEQYF. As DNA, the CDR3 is TGCGCCAGCAGCTTTAACTTCGGAGACGAGCAGTACTTC.

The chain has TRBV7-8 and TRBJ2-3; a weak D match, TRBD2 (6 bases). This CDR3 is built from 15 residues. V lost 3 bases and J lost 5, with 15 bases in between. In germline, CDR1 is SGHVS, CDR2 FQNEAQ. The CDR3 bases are TGTGCCAGCAGCTTGGGAGGCGGGATAGGAGATACGCAGTATTTT. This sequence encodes CASSLGGGIGDTQYF.

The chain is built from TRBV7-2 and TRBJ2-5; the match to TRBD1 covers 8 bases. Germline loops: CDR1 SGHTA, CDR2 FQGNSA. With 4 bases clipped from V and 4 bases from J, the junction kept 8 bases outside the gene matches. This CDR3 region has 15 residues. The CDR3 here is CASSYDRGRGETQYF. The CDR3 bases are TGTGCCAGCAGCTACGACAGGGGACGGGGAGAGACCCAGTACTTC.

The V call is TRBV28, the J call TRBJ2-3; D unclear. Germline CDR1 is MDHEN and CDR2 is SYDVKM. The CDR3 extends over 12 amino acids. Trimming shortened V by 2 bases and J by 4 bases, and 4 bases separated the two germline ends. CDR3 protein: CASSLAADTQYF. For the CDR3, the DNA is TGTGCCAGCAGTTTAGCTGCAGATACGCAGTATTTT.

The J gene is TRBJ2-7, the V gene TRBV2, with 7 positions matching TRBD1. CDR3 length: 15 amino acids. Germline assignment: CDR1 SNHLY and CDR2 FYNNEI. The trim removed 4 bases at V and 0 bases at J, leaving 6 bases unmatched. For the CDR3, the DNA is TGTGCCAGCAGTGCCCAGGGACAGAGCTCCTACGAGCAGTACTTC. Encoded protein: CASSAQGQSSYEQYF.

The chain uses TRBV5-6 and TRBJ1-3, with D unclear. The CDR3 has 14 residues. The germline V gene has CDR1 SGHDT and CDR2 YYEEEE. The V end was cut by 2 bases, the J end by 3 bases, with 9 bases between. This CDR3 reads CASSFFRDGNTIYF. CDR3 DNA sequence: TGTGCCAGCAGCTTTTTTAGAGATGGAAACACCATATATTTT.

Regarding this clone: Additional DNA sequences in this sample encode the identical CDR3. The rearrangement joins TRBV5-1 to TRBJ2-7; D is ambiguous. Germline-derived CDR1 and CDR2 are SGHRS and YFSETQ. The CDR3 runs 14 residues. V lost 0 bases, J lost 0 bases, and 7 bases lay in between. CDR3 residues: CASSLVESSYEQYF. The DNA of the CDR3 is TGCGCCAGCAGCTTGGTGGAGAGCTCCTACGAGCAGTACTTC. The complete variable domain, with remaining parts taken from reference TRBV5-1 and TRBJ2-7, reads KAGVTQTPRYLIKTRGQQVTLSCSPISGHRSVSWYQQTPGQGLQFLFEYFSETQRNKGNFPGRFSGRQFSNSRSEMNVSTLELGDSALYLCASSLVESSYEQYFGPGTRLTVT.

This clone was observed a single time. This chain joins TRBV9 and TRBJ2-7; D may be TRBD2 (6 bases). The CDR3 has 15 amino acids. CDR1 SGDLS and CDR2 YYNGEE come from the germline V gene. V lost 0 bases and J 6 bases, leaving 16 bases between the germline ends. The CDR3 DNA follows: TGTGCCAGCAGCGTAGGCGGAGGGAGTATCAGCGAGCAGTACTTC. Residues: CASSVGGGSISEQYF.

The CDR3 spells CASSQEQRGDTQYF. CDR3 nucleotide sequence: TGCGCCAGCAGCCAAGAACAAAGGGGAGATACGCAGTATTTT. The rearrangement uses TRBV4-3 and TRBJ2-3; a possible D gene is TRBD1 (5 bases). This CDR3 is built from 14 residues. Per the germline V gene, CDR1 is LGHNA and CDR2 is YSLEER. V was cut by 0 bases and J by 5 bases, with 9 bases left in between.

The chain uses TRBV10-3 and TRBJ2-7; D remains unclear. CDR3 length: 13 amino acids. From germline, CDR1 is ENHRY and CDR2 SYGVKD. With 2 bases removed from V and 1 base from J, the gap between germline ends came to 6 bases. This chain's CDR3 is CAISEMQSYEQYF. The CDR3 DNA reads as TGTGCCATCAGTGAGATGCAATCCTACGAGCAGTACTTC.

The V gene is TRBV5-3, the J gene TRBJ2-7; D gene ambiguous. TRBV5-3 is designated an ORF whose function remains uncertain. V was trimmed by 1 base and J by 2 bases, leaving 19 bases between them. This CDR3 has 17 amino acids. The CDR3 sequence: CARSLSRVHIYAYEQYF. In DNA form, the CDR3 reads TGTGCCAGAAGCTTGTCACGGGTACACATTTACGCCTACGAGCAGTACTTC.

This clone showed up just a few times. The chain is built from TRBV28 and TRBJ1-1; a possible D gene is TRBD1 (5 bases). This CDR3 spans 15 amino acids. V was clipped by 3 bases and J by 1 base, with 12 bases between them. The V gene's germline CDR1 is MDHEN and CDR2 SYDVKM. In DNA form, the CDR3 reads TGTGCCAGCAGTTTGGGTCAGGGATGGAACACTGAAGCTTTCTTT. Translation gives CASSLGQGWNTEAFF.

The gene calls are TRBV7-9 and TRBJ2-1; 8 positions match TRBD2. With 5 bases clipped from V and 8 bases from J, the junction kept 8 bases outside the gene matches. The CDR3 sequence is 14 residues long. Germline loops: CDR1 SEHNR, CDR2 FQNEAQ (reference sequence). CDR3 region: CASSLRTSIDEQFF. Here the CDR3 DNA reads TGTGCCAGCAGCCTCCGGACTAGCATCGATGAGCAGTTCTTC.

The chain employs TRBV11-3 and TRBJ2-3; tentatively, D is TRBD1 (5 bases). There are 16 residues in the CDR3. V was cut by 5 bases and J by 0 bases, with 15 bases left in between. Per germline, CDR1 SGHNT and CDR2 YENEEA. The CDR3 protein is CASSPSTARSTDTQYF. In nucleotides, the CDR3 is TGTGCCAGCAGCCCGTCGACAGCACGGAGCACAGATACGCAGTATTTT.

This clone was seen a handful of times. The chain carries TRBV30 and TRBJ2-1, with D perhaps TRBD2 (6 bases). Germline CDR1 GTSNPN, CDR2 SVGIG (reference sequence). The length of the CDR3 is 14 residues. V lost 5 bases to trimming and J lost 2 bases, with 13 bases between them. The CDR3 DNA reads TGTGCCTGGTGGAGGGGAACCCCCTACAATGAGCAGTTCTTC. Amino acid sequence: CAWWRGTPYNEQFF.

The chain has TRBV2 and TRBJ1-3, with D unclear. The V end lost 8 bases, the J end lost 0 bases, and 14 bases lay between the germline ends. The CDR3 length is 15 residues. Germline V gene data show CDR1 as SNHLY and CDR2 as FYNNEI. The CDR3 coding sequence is TGTGCCAGCTGGGGTGGGCCGGGCTCTGGAAACACCATATATTTT. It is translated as CASWGGPGSGNTIYF.

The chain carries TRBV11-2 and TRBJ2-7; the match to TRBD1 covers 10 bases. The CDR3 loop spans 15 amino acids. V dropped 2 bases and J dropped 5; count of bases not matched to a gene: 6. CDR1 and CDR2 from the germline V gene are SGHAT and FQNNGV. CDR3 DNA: TGTGCCAGCAGCTTAACGGGACAGGGGATAGACGAGCAGTACTTC. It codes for CASSLTGQGIDEQYF.

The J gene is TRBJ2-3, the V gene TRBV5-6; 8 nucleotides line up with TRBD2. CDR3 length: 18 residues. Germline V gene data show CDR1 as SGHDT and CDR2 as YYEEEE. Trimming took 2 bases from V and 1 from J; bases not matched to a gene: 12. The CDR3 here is CASSFRAGVAFGTDTQYF. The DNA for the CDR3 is TGTGCCAGCAGCTTCCGAGCGGGAGTTGCCTTTGGCACAGATACGCAGTATTTT.

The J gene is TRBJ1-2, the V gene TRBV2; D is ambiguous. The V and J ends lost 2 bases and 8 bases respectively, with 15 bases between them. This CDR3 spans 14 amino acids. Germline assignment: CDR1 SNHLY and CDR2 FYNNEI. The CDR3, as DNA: TGTGCCAGCAGTGAATCGGTTCCCATTGGGGGCTACACCTTC. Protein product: CASSESVPIGGYTF.